Following are 26 T cell receptor beta chains from one sample sequenced in a study of shared clonotypes between healthy human individuals. Profiling relied on immunoSEQ multiplex PCR, and the TCRdb table lists in-frame clones only, not all of them. The data show millions of clones, with more than 85% seen just once and under 0.45% held by the top ten. The sample comprised naive CD4+ T cells from PBMCs. Noted subset: CD45RA+ positively selected. The receptors here all came from a man younger than 35 in good health. Some clones in this sample may be carry-over from other donors' samples.

This clone was counted a single time. The genes are TRBV5-4 and TRBJ2-2; no definite D call. This CDR3 region has 15 residues. V lost 1 base and J lost 0, with 7 bases in between. Germline V gives CDR1 SGHNT, CDR2 YYREEE (reference sequence). The CDR3 protein is CASSLKASNTGELFF. For the CDR3, the DNA is TGTGCCAGCAGCTTGAAAGCATCGAACACCGGGGAGCTGTTTTTT.

This chain connects TRBV5-4 to TRBJ1-5, with D hard to call. From germline, CDR1 is SGHNT and CDR2 YYREEE (reference sequence). V was clipped by 2 bases and J by 4 bases, with 10 bases between them. CDR3 length equals 14 residues. CDR3 bases: TGTGCCAGCAGCTTAGGCGGTCAGAATCAGCCCCAGCATTTT. Its translation is CASSLGGQNQPQHF.

A single count supports this clone. The rearrangement links TRBV28 to TRBJ1-1; 10 bases align to TRBD1. From germline, CDR1 is MDHEN and CDR2 SYDVKM. The J segment lost 4 bases and the V segment lost 4 bases, leaving 3 bases of the junction unmatched. CDR3 length: 14 residues. CDR3 sequence reads: CASSWGQGSTEAFF. CDR3 bases: TGTGCCAGCAGTTGGGGACAGGGGAGCACTGAAGCTTTCTTT.

The chain employs TRBV19 and TRBJ1-1; the D is unclear. The V and J ends lost 5 bases and 1 base respectively, with 14 bases between them. CDR3 length equals 15 residues. Germline V gives CDR1 LNHDA, CDR2 SQIVND (reference sequence). CDR3 region: CASSPYRTANTEAFF. The DNA for the CDR3 is TGTGCCAGTAGTCCCTATCGGACGGCGAACACTGAAGCTTTCTTT.

In regard to this clone: A clone one base away is much larger, so this may be a read error. The sample contains more than one DNA sequence encoding this CDR3. V is TRBV28 and J is TRBJ1-1; no clear D gene. Germline loops: CDR1 MDHEN, CDR2 SYDVKM. Deletions cut 2 bases from V and 1 base from J, with 5 bases between. The CDR3 runs to 13 residues. The CDR3 is CASSLIPNTEAFF. CDR3 DNA sequence: TGTGCCAGCAGTTTAATACCGAACACTGAAGCTTTCTTT. The variable domain in full, with the rest retrieved from reference TRBV28 and TRBJ1-1, is DVKVTQSSRYLVKRTGEKVFLECVQDMDHENMFWYRQDPGLGLRLIYFSYDVKMKEKGDIPEGYSVSREKKERFSLILESASTNQTSMYLCASSLIPNTEAFFGQGTRLTVV.

The V call is TRBV29-1, the J call TRBJ2-2; D perhaps matches TRBD2 (5 bases). The germline CDR1 and CDR2 sequences are SQVTM and ANQGSEA. CDR3 length: 12 amino acids. V shed 5 bases and J shed 6 bases, with 10 bases lying between them. CDR3 nucleotide sequence: TGCAGCGTTAATAGCGCCGCCGGGGAGCTGTTTTTT. Protein: CSVNSAAGELFF.

V is TRBV30 and J is TRBJ1-1; D might be TRBD1 (5 bases). CDR1 and CDR2 from the germline V gene are GTSNPN and SVGIG (reference sequence). V was clipped by 1 base and J by 1 base, with 7 bases between them. This CDR3 has 13 residues. This CDR3 reads CAWSERGNTEAFF. As DNA, the CDR3 is TGTGCCTGGAGTGAAAGGGGGAACACTGAAGCTTTCTTT.

This chain uses TRBV2 with TRBJ1-3; D is ambiguous. V was trimmed by 5 bases and J by 2 bases, leaving 10 bases between them. The CDR3 is made up of 14 amino acids. Germline CDR1 is SNHLY and CDR2 is FYNNEI. CDR3 nucleotide sequence: TGTGCCAGCAGTACGGAGAGCGCTGGAAACACCATATATTTT. Protein product: CASSTESAGNTIYF.

The V gene is TRBV5-1, the J gene TRBJ2-6, with D maybe TRBD1 (6 bases). V shed 4 bases and J shed 0 bases, with 8 bases lying between them. The V gene's germline CDR1 is SGHRS and CDR2 YFSETQ. The CDR3 is made up of 15 amino acids. The CDR3 reads CASSKTGSGANVLTF. DNA for the CDR3: TGCGCCAGCAGCAAGACAGGCTCTGGGGCCAACGTCCTGACTTTC.

This clone was counted only a few times. The chain has TRBV7-2 and TRBJ1-5; 7 nucleotides align to TRBD1. The CDR3 contains 15 residues. V was clipped by 4 bases and J by 3 bases; unmatched bases: 6. The germline V gene has CDR1 SGHTA and CDR2 FQGNSA. The CDR3: CASSSAGTVNQPQHF. Written as DNA, the CDR3 is TGTGCCAGCAGCTCCGCCGGGACAGTCAATCAGCCCCAGCATTTT.

J is TRBJ2-5 and V is TRBV29-1; TRBD1 aligns across 8 bases. Germline loops: CDR1 SQVTM, CDR2 ANQGSEA. The CDR3 length is 12 residues. After removal of 7 bases from V and 5 bases from J, the junction contained 6 bases not matched to a gene. As DNA, the CDR3 is TGCAGCGCAGAACCAGGGGGCGAGACCCAGTACTTC. Amino acids: CSAEPGGETQYF.

Regarding this clone: The same CDR3 arises from other DNA sequences in this sample as well. CDR3 amino acids: CASSLGTGPYEQYF. DNA for the CDR3: TGTGCCAGCAGCTTAGGGACAGGACCCTACGAGCAGTACTTC. The V gene is TRBV11-2, the J gene TRBJ2-7; 7 bases map to TRBD1. J was trimmed by 2 bases and V by 1 base; bases with no gene match: 2. Germline V lookup: CDR1 SGHAT, CDR2 FQNNGV. This CDR3 comprises 14 residues.

As to this clone: Other DNA variants within this sample encode the same CDR3. The chain has TRBV7-2 and TRBJ2-7, with TRBD2 identical over 8 bases. V dropped 2 bases and J dropped 5; count of bases not matched to a gene: 2. The CDR3 has 13 amino acids. CDR1 is SGHTA, CDR2 FQGNSA, per germline. CDR3 sequence: CASSLQAGDEQYF. In DNA, the CDR3 is TGTGCCAGCAGCTTACAAGCGGGAGACGAGCAGTACTTC.

The rearrangement joins TRBV19 to TRBJ1-5; unclear D gene. The CDR3 contains 15 residues. Germline V CDR1 and CDR2: LNHDA, SQIVND (reference sequence). The V and J ends lost 3 bases and 6 bases respectively, with 15 bases between them. In nucleotides, the CDR3 is TGTGCCAGTAGTATGTCGCGCAGGTGGGTTCAGCCCCAGCATTTT. It is translated as CASSMSRRWVQPQHF.

This chain links TRBV30 with TRBJ2-1; D uncertain. Germline values: CDR1 GTSNPN, CDR2 SVGIG (reference sequence). Trimming took off 0 bases at V and 10 bases at J, with 10 bases between the two ends. This CDR3 contains 12 residues. CDR3 coding DNA: TGTGCCTGGAGTGTCCAACGGACCGAGCAGTTCTTC. Translated: CAWSVQRTEQFF.

V is TRBV28 and J is TRBJ2-1, with unresolved D. In germline, CDR1 is MDHEN, CDR2 SYDVKM. This CDR3 region has 16 residues. Trimming took off 2 bases at V and 0 bases at J, with 11 bases between the two ends. The CDR3 protein is CASSLSTTSSYNEQFF. In DNA form, the CDR3 reads TGTGCCAGCAGTTTAAGCACGACGAGCTCCTACAATGAGCAGTTCTTC.

This chain links TRBV7-6 with TRBJ2-5; 13 bases agree with TRBD2. The germline CDR1 and CDR2 sequences are SGHVS and FNYEAQ. V gave up 5 bases and J gave up 1 base; unmatched junction bases: 10. The CDR3 runs to 18 residues. The CDR3 sequence: CASSLLAGGRAAQETQYF. The CDR3 DNA reads TGTGCCAGCAGCCTACTAGCGGGAGGGAGGGCTGCCCAAGAGACCCAGTACTTC.

CDR3 sequence reads: CSVEGLAGVRTSYNEQFF. DNA for the CDR3: TGCAGCGTTGAGGGCCTAGCGGGAGTTCGAACCTCCTACAATGAGCAGTTCTTC. This sequence joins TRBV29-1 and TRBJ2-1; TRBD2 matches at 10 bases. J gave up 0 bases and V 3 bases, and 11 bases lay outside the gene matches. Germline assignment: CDR1 SQVTM and CDR2 ANQGSEA. CDR3 length: 18 residues.

The chain combines TRBV25-1 with TRBJ2-3, with 10 bases matching TRBD2. The V gene end was trimmed by 3 bases and the J gene end by 3 bases; junction bases not matched to a gene: 6. The CDR3 totals 16 residues. Germline V gives CDR1 MGHDK, CDR2 SYGVNS. The CDR3 sequence: CASSDASGSKTDTQYF. CDR3 bases: TGTGCCAGCAGTGACGCTAGCGGGAGTAAAACAGATACGCAGTATTTT.

The CDR3 reads CASSEARPNEQFF. CDR3 sequence (DNA): TGTGCCAGCAGTGAGGCCCGGCCCAATGAGCAGTTCTTC. The chain joins TRBV2 to TRBJ2-1; D is uncertain. Trimming left V 3 bases short and J 6 bases short, with 9 bases between. The germline CDR1 and CDR2 sequences are SNHLY and FYNNEI. The CDR3 contains 13 residues.

The chain employs TRBV27 and TRBJ2-1; perhaps TRBD2 as D (6 bases). CDR1 MNHEY and CDR2 SMNVEV come from the germline V gene (reference sequence). The V end lost 7 bases, the J end lost 10 bases, and 14 bases lay between the germline ends. The CDR3 extends over 12 amino acids. CDR3 amino acids: CASKASAQEQFF. The CDR3 nucleotides are TGTGCCAGCAAGGCTAGCGCCCAGGAGCAGTTCTTC.

The V call is TRBV5-4, the J call TRBJ1-1, with 10 nucleotides matching TRBD1. CDR3 length: 14 residues. Germline values: CDR1 SGHNT, CDR2 YYREEE (reference sequence). V shed 5 bases and J 6 bases; nucleotides not matched to a gene: 7. The DNA for the CDR3 is TGTGCCAGCAGACCGACAGGGGGCGTCTCTGAAGCTTTCTTT. Its translation: CASRPTGGVSEAFF.

The V gene is TRBV6-5, the J gene TRBJ2-7; no clear D. The CDR3 is 13 amino acids. V lost 6 bases, J lost 3 bases, and 12 bases lay in between. Per the germline V gene, CDR1 is MNHEY and CDR2 is SVGAGI. CDR3 residues: CASSHSPVYEQYF. The CDR3 nucleotides read TGTGCCAGCAGCCACAGCCCAGTCTACGAGCAGTACTTC.

This rearrangement joins TRBV5-1 to TRBJ1-2; D is uncertain. The CDR3 consists of 15 residues. Germline V CDR1 and CDR2: SGHRS, YFSETQ. V lost 0 bases and J lost 4, with 13 bases in between. The chain's CDR3 is CASSLGQAGFYGYTF. DNA for the CDR3: TGCGCCAGCAGCTTGGGGCAGGCGGGATTCTATGGCTACACCTTC.

This clone was picked up a small number of times. This CDR3 is CASSRAGQGFYEQYF. The CDR3 DNA reads as TGTGCCAGCAGCCGTGCGGGACAGGGTTTCTACGAGCAGTACTTC. The chain has TRBV7-9 and TRBJ2-7; 9 bases fit TRBD1. The CDR3 covers 15 residues. The trim removed 5 bases at V and 3 bases at J, leaving 8 bases unmatched. In germline, CDR1 is SEHNR, CDR2 FQNEAQ (reference sequence). The full variable domain, its missing parts supplied by reference TRBV7-9 and TRBJ2-7, is DTGVSQNPRHKITKRGQNVTFRCDPISEHNRLYWYRQTLGQGPEFLTYFQNEAQLEKSRLLSDRFSAERPKGSFSTLEIQRTEQGDSAMYLCASSRAGQGFYEQYFGPGTRLTVT.

In its sample, this clone was seen once. The V gene is TRBV18, the J gene TRBJ1-1; 7 bases map to TRBD1. Trimming cost V 7 bases and J 5 bases; bases outside gene matches: 10. The V gene's germline CDR1 is KGHSH and CDR2 LQKENI. This CDR3 has 14 amino acids. DNA for the CDR3: TGTGCCAGCTTTCCGACAGGGCCTAGGACTGAAGCTTTCTTT. This encodes CASFPTGPRTEAFF.